The rows below give T cell receptor beta chains drawn from one sample of a study of T-cell memory formation after mild COVID-19. TCRdb reprocessed the 5' RACE reads via MiXCR and lists one record per CDR3 protein. The data show 300,000 to 400,000 distinct CDR3 sequences, under 25% seen once. Sequencing input: PBMCs or a T cell subset sorted from them (not recorded which). The receptor source for this set is an adult woman who had mild COVID-19 (a few samples of this study predate the infection). Cell type and time point are not known. CDR3s include the opening cysteine and the closing phenylalanine or tryptophan. Fields, in order: CDR3 DNA, CDR3 protein, D gene, clone size, V gene, J gene. D genes are given only for firm matches. Clone size is stated in some rows and not others, as once, few, many or a class when expanded.

DNA: TGCAGTGCCCCTGGGGCGGATTTACTTTCTAGAGGGGGCTACACCTTC
CDR3: CSAPGADLLSRGGYTF
D: NA
size: NA
V: TRBV20-1
J: TRBJ1-2

DNA: TGTGCCAGCAGTGAAGCAGTAGGCAGCTCTGGGGCCAACGTCCTGACTTTC
CDR3: CASSEAVGSSGANVLTF
D: NA
size: NA
V: TRBV6-1
J: TRBJ2-6

DNA: TGTGCCACCAGTTCGGTTTCTAGGGCTAGCACAGATACGCAGTATTTT
CDR3: CATSSVSRASTDTQYF
D: NA
size: many
V: TRBV15
J: TRBJ2-3

DNA: TGCAGCGTACAAAGAGGGGTCGGGAACACTGAAGCTTTCTTT
CDR3: CSVQRGVGNTEAFF
D: NA
size: few
V: TRBV29-1
J: TRBJ1-1

DNA: TGTGCCAGCAGTTTAGAGGCAGTCCAAGAGACCCAGTACTTC
CDR3: CASSLEAVQETQYF
D: NA
size: few
V: TRBV12-3/TRBV12-4
J: TRBJ2-5

DNA: TGTGCCAGCAGTTTAGCGTACGCCCGGGGGCATGGCTACACCTTC
CDR3: CASSLAYARGHGYTF
D: NA
size: NA
V: TRBV12-3/TRBV12-4
J: TRBJ1-2

DNA: TGCGCCAGCAGCCCGAGACAGGGTTTCCCCTACGAGCAGTACTTC
CDR3: CASSPRQGFPYEQYF
D: TRBD1
size: few
V: TRBV5-1
J: TRBJ2-7

DNA: TGCGCCAGCAGTCAACCAGACTCCTCTAGCACAGATACGCAGTATTTT
CDR3: CASSQPDSSSTDTQYF
D: NA
size: many
V: TRBV23-1
J: TRBJ2-3

DNA: TGTGCCAGCAGCTTAGTCTTCACCGGGGAGCTGTTTTTT
CDR3: CASSLVFTGELFF
D: NA
size: NA
V: TRBV11-2
J: TRBJ2-2

DNA: TGCAGTGCTAGAGACGGACTAGCGACGACAGATACGCAGTATTTT
CDR3: CSARDGLATTDTQYF
D: TRBD2
size: NA
V: TRBV20-1
J: TRBJ2-3

DNA: TGTGCCAGCAGTTTAGAGACCGAAGAGACCCAGTACTTC
CDR3: CASSLETEETQYF
D: NA
size: few
V: TRBV12-3/TRBV12-4
J: TRBJ2-5

DNA: TGTGCCACCAGCAGAGATTTGGGGACTCCTGAAGCTTTCTTT
CDR3: CATSRDLGTPEAFF
D: NA
size: few
V: TRBV15
J: TRBJ1-1

DNA: TGCAGCGCCGAAGGGGCCGCGAATGAGCAGTTCTTC
CDR3: CSAEGAANEQFF
D: NA
size: NA
V: TRBV29-1
J: TRBJ2-1

DNA: TGCGCCAGCAGCCAAGATCGGGCAGCCTCTGGGGCCAACGTCCTGACTTTC
CDR3: CASSQDRAASGANVLTF
D: NA
size: NA
V: TRBV4-3
J: TRBJ2-6

DNA: TGTGCCAGCACCGAGAGCTCGCGTGAGCAGTACTTC
CDR3: CASTESSREQYF
D: NA
size: NA
V: TRBV6-2/TRBV6-3
J: TRBJ2-7

DNA: TGCGCCAGCAGCTCCCAGATTGAGGAGACCCAGTACTTC
CDR3: CASSSQIEETQYF
D: NA
size: many
V: TRBV5-1
J: TRBJ2-5

DNA: TGCAGTGCTAGTAAGGCCCCCAACACCGGGGAGCTGTTTTTT
CDR3: CSASKAPNTGELFF
D: NA
size: few
V: TRBV20-1
J: TRBJ2-2

DNA: TGTGCCAGCAGCGGGGCGGACAGGGGCGGCACCGGGGAGCTGTTTTTT
CDR3: CASSGADRGGTGELFF
D: TRBD1
size: NA
V: TRBV5-6
J: TRBJ2-2

DNA: TGCAGTGCTAGAGATCAGGGGTTCTCCTACGAGCAGTACTTC
CDR3: CSARDQGFSYEQYF
D: NA
size: once
V: TRBV20-1
J: TRBJ2-7

DNA: TGTGCCAGCAGCTTTAGGGGACTAGCGGGGGCCTCGGGGGGAAACATTCAGTACTTC
CDR3: CASSFRGLAGASGGNIQYF
D: TRBD2
size: few
V: TRBV5-6
J: TRBJ2-4

DNA: TGTGCCAGCAGCTTAGCCGGGACAATCCATGGCTACACCTTC
CDR3: CASSLAGTIHGYTF
D: NA
size: NA
V: TRBV13
J: TRBJ1-2

DNA: TGTGCCAGCAGCCCGAGGACTAGCGGGACCGAGCAGTACTTC
CDR3: CASSPRTSGTEQYF
D: TRBD2
size: NA
V: TRBV5-4
J: TRBJ2-7

DNA: TGTGCCAGCAGTGAAACCCGGGCCTACGAGCAGTACTTC
CDR3: CASSETRAYEQYF
D: NA
size: NA
V: TRBV2
J: TRBJ2-7

DNA: TGTGCCAGCAGCTTAGTAGCGTTGAACACTGAAGCTTTCTTT
CDR3: CASSLVALNTEAFF
D: NA
size: NA
V: TRBV7-2
J: TRBJ1-1

DNA: TGCAGTGTGGACAGCCGAATGGCGGGCTACACCTTC
CDR3: CSVDSRMAGYTF
D: NA
size: NA
V: TRBV20-1
J: TRBJ1-2